This is a list of T cell receptor beta chains from one sample in a study of T cells of healthy individuals. TCRdb analysed the 5' RACE reads with MiXCR anew, one entry per CDR3 protein. The profile shows over 95,000 distinct CDR3 sequences, roughly 15% of them singletons. The receptors originated from a human donor in good health. Both conserved end residues are part of each CDR3. A D gene is named only where the DNA matches it firmly. The size of a clone is reported for some rows only, either as once, few or many, or as a class for expanded clones.

v_gene	d_gene	abundance	j_gene	CDR3nt	CDR3aa
TRBV12-3/TRBV12-4	TRBD2	NA	TRBJ2-7	TGTGCCAGCAGTTTAGCTGGACTAGCGGGGGGATCTCCCTACGAGCAGTACTTC	CASSLAGLAGGSPYEQYF
TRBV10-3	NA	NA	TRBJ2-3	TGTGCCATCAGTGCGTCAGGAACCCCCACAGATACGCAGTATTTT	CAISASGTPTDTQYF
TRBV9	NA	many	TRBJ1-1	TGTGCCAGCAGCGGACTAAACACTGAAGCTTTCTTT	CASSGLNTEAFF
TRBV20-1	NA	few	TRBJ2-3	TGCAGTGCTAGCCCCGTTGGAGATACGCAGTATTTT	CSASPVGDTQYF
TRBV4-2	TRBD2	NA	TRBJ2-3	TGTGCCAGCAGCAAAGCGGGGGCTGGCACAGATACGCAGTATTTT	CASSKAGAGTDTQYF
TRBV7-9	TRBD2	NA	TRBJ2-1	TGTGCCGGCAGCTTAGTGTCGCGGGAGGGTAATGAGCAGTTCTTC	CAGSLVSREGNEQFF
TRBV11-2	NA	many	TRBJ2-2	TGTGCCAGCAGCTTAGACAGAGGGACGAGCGCCGGGGAGCTGTTTTTT	CASSLDRGTSAGELFF
TRBV7-9	NA	NA	TRBJ2-7	TGTGCCAGCAGCCCTTGGGCAGCCCCCGTCGAGCAGTACTTC	CASSPWAAPVEQYF
TRBV9	NA	NA	TRBJ1-6	TGTGCCAGCAGCGTCGACCACCCGGGGTCACCCCTCCACTTT	CASSVDHPGSPLHF
TRBV2	NA	NA	TRBJ2-7	TGTGCCAGCAGTCCCGAGCAGGTCTACGAGCAGTACTTC	CASSPEQVYEQYF
TRBV27	NA	many	TRBJ2-7	TGTGCCAGCAGTTGGGGGGCCGGGGGTGAGCAGTACTTC	CASSWGAGGEQYF
TRBV7-2	TRBD1	NA	TRBJ1-5	TGTGCCAGCAGCCAAGGGGGACAGGGGGCTTGGCAGCCCCAGCATTTT	CASSQGGQGAWQPQHF
TRBV20-1	TRBD1	NA	TRBJ2-3	TGCAGTGCCACGACAGGGATGTACACAGATACGCAGTATTTT	CSATTGMYTDTQYF
TRBV28	NA	NA	TRBJ1-6	TGTGCCAGCAGCTTCGCCATAGCCCCCTATAATTCACCCCTCCACTTT	CASSFAIAPYNSPLHF
TRBV6-2/TRBV6-3	NA	many	TRBJ1-1	TGTGCCAGCAGTTATCCTAACCGGGGGAACACTGAAGCTTTCTTT	CASSYPNRGNTEAFF
TRBV7-8	NA	NA	TRBJ2-5	TGTGCCAGCAGCAACATACAAGAGACCCAGTACTTC	CASSNIQETQYF
TRBV2	TRBD2	few	TRBJ2-1	TGTGCCAGCAGTGAAGCTAGACTAGCAGCACTTTACAATGAGCAGTTCTTC	CASSEARLAALYNEQFF
TRBV28	NA	NA	TRBJ1-2	TGTGCCAGCACCGGTGAGGGGCTCAGGGGCTACACCTTC	CASTGEGLRGYTF
TRBV6-5	TRBD1	few	TRBJ1-2	TGTGCCAGCAGTCGGACAGGAACTGGACCTGATGGCTACACCTTC	CASSRTGTGPDGYTF
TRBV3-1	TRBD2	NA	TRBJ2-2	TGTGCCAGCAGCCAAGATGTTTCAGCGGGAGACACCGGGGAGCTGTTTTTT	CASSQDVSAGDTGELFF
TRBV7-6	NA	NA	TRBJ2-3	TGTGCCAGCAGCCTGACTGGATCCGGGACGCAGTATTTT	CASSLTGSGTQYF
TRBV2	NA	few	TRBJ2-5	TGTGCCAGCGGGCAGGTGGTCAGGGAAGGGACCCAGTACTTC	CASGQVVREGTQYF
TRBV11-1	NA	many	TRBJ2-5	TGTGCCAGCAGCCGAAGGACAGTGGGGGTCTTGGAGACCCAGTACTTC	CASSRRTVGVLETQYF
TRBV6-1	NA	many	TRBJ2-7	TGTGCCAGCAGTGAAGCGGTTGGAGTAGACGAGCAGTACTTC	CASSEAVGVDEQYF
TRBV28	NA	few	TRBJ2-4	TGTGCCAGCAGTTCCCGCCTAAGGGCCAAAAACATTCAGTACTTC	CASSSRLRAKNIQYF
TRBV28	NA	NA	TRBJ1-6	TGTGCCAGCAGTTTCGGGGTTAACAATTCACCCCTCCACTTT	CASSFGVNNSPLHF
TRBV19	TRBD2	many	TRBJ2-1	TGTGCCAGTAGTATTAGTTCGGCGGGGGATGAGCAGTTCTTC	CASSISSAGDEQFF
TRBV12-3/TRBV12-4	NA	NA	TRBJ2-1	TGTGCCAGCAGTCCCGACGGATTCAGAAATGAGCAGTTCTTC	CASSPDGFRNEQFF
TRBV7-2	NA	NA	TRBJ2-3	TGTGCCAGCAGCTTTGGCTGGAGCACAGATACGCAGTATTTT	CASSFGWSTDTQYF
TRBV4-1	TRBD1	medium-sized	TRBJ2-1	TGCGCCAGCAGCCAAGAGGGACAGCATTACAATGAGCAGTTCTTC	CASSQEGQHYNEQFF
TRBV28	TRBD1	NA	TRBJ1-6	TGTGCCAGCGACAGGGCTCAAGGGAATTTACCCCTCCACTTT	CASDRAQGNLPLHF
TRBV4-1	NA	few	TRBJ2-3	TGCGCCAGCAGCCCCCTGGGGGGGGGCCACACAGATACGCAGTATTTT	CASSPLGGGHTDTQYF
TRBV5-6	NA	few	TRBJ2-5	TGTGCCAGCAGCCAGGGACGGGTCCAAGAGACCCAGTACTTC	CASSQGRVQETQYF
TRBV29-1	TRBD1	NA	TRBJ2-7	TGCAGCGTCGACCAGGGCAGGGGGCCCCACGAGCAGTACTTC	CSVDQGRGPHEQYF
TRBV4-1	TRBD1	many	TRBJ2-7	TGCGCCAGCAGCCCCGACAGGGGTCCCTACGAGCAGTACTTC	CASSPDRGPYEQYF
TRBV7-2	TRBD2	NA	TRBJ2-3	TGTGCCAGCAGCTTAGGTGGGACTACTCTGAGAGATACGCAGTATTTT	CASSLGGTTLRDTQYF
TRBV4-3	TRBD2	NA	TRBJ2-1	TGCGCCAGCAGCCAAGACGGGACTAAAGGCGGGAATGAGCAGTTCTTC	CASSQDGTKGGNEQFF